Below are 21 T cell receptor beta chains sequenced from a single sample in a study of cytomegalovirus exposure and HLA in healthy donors (TCRdb year 2017). The library came from the immunoSEQ multiplex PCR assay. A mixture of 60 forward primers for TCR Vbeta segments and 13 reverse primers for TCR Jbeta segments was used in the multiplex PCR. What TCRdb holds here is the immuneACCESS table cut down to in-frame rearrangements. Part of the clones is not present; checked against another copy, under half of the missing clones reflect an unresolved V gene, and the others are unexplained. In all, the sample holds some 180,000 clones, and approximately 80% of those were seen once. The ten largest make up 2.9% of the sample. The specimen sequenced was PBMCs. These receptors all stem from a woman between 25 and 40 years old in good health and CMV-seronegative.

The rearrangement links TRBV28 to TRBJ1-1, with D possibly TRBD1 on 5 matching bases. CDR1 MDHEN and CDR2 SYDVKM come from the germline V gene. V was shortened by 9 bases and J by 3 bases, with 26 bases between the two germline ends. CDR3 length: 17 amino acids. DNA for the CDR3: TGTGCCAGAACCCGACCTGGAGGGGAGGGGAGTTACACTGAAGCTTTCTTT. Translation gives CARTRPGGEGSYTEAFF.

The table lists this clone with a few counts. The V gene is TRBV6-4, the J gene TRBJ1-2; D gene uncertain. V lost 4 bases, J lost 6 bases, and 9 bases lay in between. The CDR3 has 12 residues. The V gene's germline CDR1 is MRHNA and CDR2 SNTAGT. The CDR3 sequence is CASSGGDNGYTF. The DNA of the CDR3 is TGTGCCAGCAGTGGGGGAGATAATGGCTACACCTTC.

The CDR3 region is CASSYRPSGDYEQYF. CDR3 coding DNA: TGTGCCAGCAGTTACCGGCCTAGCGGGGACTACGAGCAGTACTTC. V is TRBV6-5 and J is TRBJ2-7; TRBD2 aligns across 9 bases. V shed 2 bases, J shed 3 bases, and the junction held 5 bases outside the gene matches. Per germline, CDR1 MNHEY and CDR2 SVGAGI. The CDR3 has 15 residues.

CDR3 nucleotide sequence: TGTGCCAGCAGCGCCTCTACTCCGGGGGTGGAGACCCAGTACTTC. Its translation: CASSASTPGVETQYF. The chain couples TRBV2 to TRBJ2-5; D is perhaps TRBD2 (6 bases). V was cut by 6 bases and J by 5 bases, with 19 bases left in between. This CDR3 contains 15 residues. Germline V CDR1 and CDR2: SNHLY, FYNNEI.

J is TRBJ2-1 and V is TRBV30; D gene uncertain. Trimming removed 3 bases at V and 4 bases at J, with 13 bases between. The CDR3 consists of 14 residues. From germline, CDR1 is GTSNPN and CDR2 SVGIG (reference sequence). For the CDR3, the DNA is TGTGCCTGGAGCCGCGGAGAGATGTACAATGAGCAGTTCTTC. Protein product: CAWSRGEMYNEQFF.

The chain employs TRBV13 and TRBJ2-7, with D hard to call. V was pared by 5 bases and J by 6 bases, with 11 bases between. Germline V gene data show CDR1 as PRHDT and CDR2 as FYEKMQ (reference sequence). The CDR3 covers 12 residues. Written as DNA, the CDR3 is TGTGCCAGCAGCCCCATGAGGCCCGAGCAGTACTTC. This translates into CASSPMRPEQYF.

The chain uses TRBV16 and TRBJ1-1; no clear D gene. Trimming took off 4 bases at V and 1 base at J, with 10 bases between the two ends. This CDR3 is built from 14 residues. The germline gives CDR1 KGHSY, CDR2 FQNENV. In DNA, the CDR3 is TGTGCCAGCAGCCGCCCAGGTAGGAACACTGAAGCTTTCTTT. Translated, it gives CASSRPGRNTEAFF.

The chain combines TRBV7-2 with TRBJ1-1; no clear D gene. There are 15 residues in the CDR3. Germline V gene lookup returns CDR1 SGHTA and CDR2 FQGNSA. V was pared by 0 bases and J by 0 bases, with 8 bases between. CDR3 protein: CASSLARRVNTEAFF. The CDR3 DNA reads TGTGCCAGCAGCTTAGCCCGACGGGTGAACACTGAAGCTTTCTTT.

This chain joins TRBV10-3 and TRBJ1-4; TRBD1 is a possible D gene (6 bases). Germline CDR1 ENHRY, CDR2 SYGVKD. This CDR3 has 16 amino acids. Trimming removed 3 bases from V and 5 bases from J, with 16 bases in between. CDR3 sequence (DNA): TGTGCCATCAGTGACTTAGGGGGGGAGCCGAATGAAAAACTGTTTTTT. Protein: CAISDLGGEPNEKLFF.

This chain connects TRBV5-1 to TRBJ2-1; 10 bases fit TRBD2. V gave up 4 bases and J gave up 6 bases; unmatched junction bases: 4. The CDR3 has 14 residues. In germline, CDR1 is SGHRS, CDR2 YFSETQ. CDR3 sequence reads: CASSRTSGVNEQFF. The CDR3 coding sequence is TGCGCCAGCAGCCGGACTAGCGGTGTCAATGAGCAGTTCTTC.

This sequence joins TRBV19 and TRBJ1-5; maybe TRBD1 (6 bases). The CDR3 covers 16 residues. Trimming removed 2 bases at V and 3 bases at J, with 14 bases between. Germline V CDR1 and CDR2: LNHDA, SQIVND (reference sequence). CDR3 in amino acids: CASSILGRGFNQPQHF. CDR3 bases: TGTGCCAGTAGTATATTAGGCAGGGGCTTCAATCAGCCCCAGCATTTT.

This rearrangement joins TRBV9 to TRBJ2-3; no clear D gene. There are 16 residues in the CDR3. Germline CDR1 is SGDLS and CDR2 is YYNGEE. V was trimmed by 3 bases and J by 5 bases, leaving 19 bases between them. CDR3 loop: CASSETSSPWLDTQYF. As DNA, the CDR3 is TGTGCCAGCAGCGAAACGTCAAGCCCTTGGTTAGATACGCAGTATTTT.

Only one count was recorded for this clone. The rearrangement links TRBV28 to TRBJ1-4, with a possible D match to TRBD1 (6 bases). Germline-derived CDR1 and CDR2 are MDHEN and SYDVKM. The CDR3 is made up of 14 amino acids. The V and J ends lost 8 bases and 10 bases respectively, with 20 bases between them. Here the CDR3 DNA reads TGTGCCAGCCGGGGGGGCGGGACGGCGTCAAAACTGTTTTTT. As protein: CASRGGGTASKLFF.

This chain links TRBV6-5 with TRBJ1-6; 7 bases map to TRBD1. With V trimmed by 3 bases and J by 6 bases, 5 bases remained unmatched. CDR3 length: 15 amino acids. Germline V gives CDR1 MNHEY, CDR2 SVGAGI. The CDR3 DNA is TGTGCCAGCAGTTATTACCGGGACAGTAATTCACCCCTCCACTTT. Its protein is CASSYYRDSNSPLHF.

This clone was seen more than once but under ten times. The chain couples TRBV5-4 to TRBJ2-7; the D gene is possibly TRBD1 (6 bases). The CDR3 consists of 15 residues. Germline V gene sequence: CDR1 SGHNT, CDR2 YYREEE (reference sequence). V dropped 2 bases and J dropped 4 bases, with 16 bases sitting between them. DNA for the CDR3: TGTGCCAGCAGCTTAAAGATGACAGGCTTTTACGAGCAGTACTTC. As protein: CASSLKMTGFYEQYF.

V is TRBV6-5 and J is TRBJ1-2, with 8 bases lining up with TRBD1. In germline, CDR1 is MNHEY, CDR2 SVGAGI. The CDR3 extends over 14 amino acids. The ends lost 6 bases at V and 6 bases at J; junction bases unmatched: 9. The CDR3 sequence: CASRQQGVTDGYTF. The CDR3 region has the DNA TGTGCCAGCAGGCAACAGGGGGTAACGGATGGCTACACCTTC.

The V call is TRBV6-6, the J call TRBJ1-2; tentatively, D is TRBD1 (5 bases). The germline CDR1 and CDR2 sequences are MNHNY and SVGAGI (reference sequence). Trimming took off 2 bases at V and 2 bases at J, with 12 bases between the two ends. CDR3 size: 15 residues. CDR3 in amino acids: CASSYEGLINYGYTF. The CDR3 DNA reads TGTGCCAGCAGTTACGAGGGACTGATCAACTATGGCTACACCTTC.

This chain connects TRBV5-1 to TRBJ1-1, with D possibly being TRBD1 (5 bases). Germline lookup yields CDR1 SGHRS and CDR2 YFSETQ. This CDR3 is 16 amino acids long. Between the trimmed V and J ends, which lost 0 bases and 0 bases, there was a span of 12 bases. As DNA, the CDR3 is TGCGCCAGCAGCTTGGGGTGGCGGGGCATGAACACTGAAGCTTTCTTT. Amino acid sequence: CASSLGWRGMNTEAFF.

The V gene is TRBV2, the J gene TRBJ2-5; possible D gene TRBD2, 6 bases. Trimming pared 1 base from V and 5 bases from J, leaving 14 bases between. The CDR3 sequence is 15 residues long. Germline assignment: CDR1 SNHLY and CDR2 FYNNEI. Here the CDR3 reads CASSEEGGAEETQYF. CDR3 sequence (DNA): TGTGCCAGCAGTGAAGAAGGCGGGGCAGAGGAGACCCAGTACTTC. Based on the CDR3 plus reference TRBV2 and TRBJ2-5, the full variable domain is EPEVTQTPSHQVTQMGQEVILRCVPISNHLYFYWYRQILGQKVEFLVSFYNNEISEKSEIFDDQFSVERPDGSNFTLKIRSTKLEDSAMYFCASSEEGGAEETQYFGPGTRLLVL.

This sequence joins TRBV11-2 and TRBJ2-7, with TRBD2 matching 10 bases. The CDR3 consists of 16 residues. The J segment lost 5 bases and the V segment lost 2 bases, leaving 9 bases of the junction unmatched. Germline V gene lookup returns CDR1 SGHAT and CDR2 FQNNGV. The CDR3 is CASSLRRLAGAHEQYF. In DNA form, the CDR3 reads TGTGCCAGCAGCTTACGCCGGCTAGCGGGAGCCCACGAGCAGTACTTC. Based on the CDR3 plus reference TRBV11-2 and TRBJ2-7, the full variable domain is EAGVAQSPRYKIIEKRQSVAFWCNPISGHATLYWYQQILGQGPKLLIQFQNNGVVDDSQLPKDRFSAERLKGVDSTLKIQPAKLEDSAVYLCASSLRRLAGAHEQYFGPGTRLTVT.

This clone has a handful of counts. The chain recombines TRBV7-2 with TRBJ1-2, with TRBD1 matching over 7 bases. CDR3 length: 14 residues. Losses at the gene ends were 5 bases for V and 8 bases for J; bases not matched to a gene: 11. Germline V gives CDR1 SGHTA, CDR2 FQGNSA. The CDR3 loop reads CASSLTDRPGGYTF. The CDR3 DNA reads TGTGCCAGCAGCCTCACGGACAGGCCAGGGGGCTACACCTTC.